This T cell receptor (beta chain) is from a study of blood T cell repertoires in COVID-19. The CDR3 has 17 amino acids. Sequencing used immunoSEQ multiplex PCR; TCRdb keeps in-frame clones, though not all of them. The sample includes 470,000 or so clones, roughly 85% of them seen just once. The sequence derives from a woman aged 18-29 years with acute COVID-19. Sequenced material: PBMCs or T cells enriched from blood (not recorded which). The gene calls are TRBV12-1 and TRBJ2-7; TRBD2 is the table's D call and was not checked against the DNA. TRBV12-1 is a pseudogene segment. This CDR3 is CASSTGTSGRPSYEQYF. As DNA, the CDR3 is TGTGCCAGCAGCACCGGGACTAGCGGGAGGCCTTCCTACGAGCAGTACTTC.